Presented here are 26 T cell receptor beta chains from one specimen sequenced in a study of shared clonotypes between healthy human individuals (TCRdb year 2020). To prepare the library, the immunoSEQ multiplex PCR assay was applied. The table comes from immuneACCESS by way of TCRdb, which keeps in-frame sequences with V and J called. Part of the clones is missing from these tables; in studies checked, under half for an unresolved V gene and the rest for unknown reasons. This sample lists some 2.3 million clones; 93% were detected once. The biggest ten clones account for 0.39% of the sample. The specimen was naive CD4+ T cells from PBMCs. The intended sense of this specimen's cell subset or site label: CD45RA+ positively selected. The source of these receptors is a man between 18 and 35 years old in good health. Some clones in this sample may be carry-over from other donors' samples.

As regards this clone: The identical CDR3 is also encoded by other nucleotide sequences in the sample. The rearrangement uses TRBV5-1 and TRBJ2-5; D unresolved. The CDR3 totals 12 residues. In germline, CDR1 is SGHRS, CDR2 YFSETQ. V was cut by 0 bases and J by 4 bases, with 4 bases left in between. CDR3 residues: CASSLEVETQYF. CDR3 nucleotide sequence: TGCGCCAGCAGCTTGGAAGTAGAGACCCAGTACTTC. Using reference TRBV5-1 and TRBJ2-5 for the parts outside the CDR3, the full variable domain is KAGVTQTPRYLIKTRGQQVTLSCSPISGHRSVSWYQQTPGQGLQFLFEYFSETQRNKGNFPGRFSGRQFSNSRSEMNVSTLELGDSALYLCASSLEVETQYFGPGTRLLVL.

This chain links TRBV5-1 with TRBJ2-1; 7 nucleotides agree with TRBD2. CDR1 is SGHRS and CDR2 is YFSETQ in the germline V gene. The junction had 8 bases not matched to a gene; V was cut back by 2 bases and J by 9 bases. The CDR3 is made up of 14 amino acids. The CDR3: CASSLPSGQSEQFF. The CDR3, as DNA: TGCGCCAGCAGCTTACCTAGCGGTCAGAGTGAGCAGTTCTTC.

The chain has TRBV7-9 and TRBJ2-1; 8 nucleotides line up with TRBD2. This CDR3 is 16 amino acids long. The trim removed 3 bases at V and 2 bases at J, leaving 6 bases unmatched. The germline CDR1 and CDR2 sequences are SEHNR and FQNEAQ (reference sequence). CDR3 nucleotide sequence: TGTGCCAGCAGCTTCGGTGGAGCGGGAGCCTACAATGAGCAGTTCTTC. Amino acids: CASSFGGAGAYNEQFF. The full variable domain, rest sourced from reference TRBV7-9 and TRBJ2-1, is DTGVSQNPRHKITKRGQNVTFRCDPISEHNRLYWYRQTLGQGPEFLTYFQNEAQLEKSRLLSDRFSAERPKGSFSTLEIQRTEQGDSAMYLCASSFGGAGAYNEQFFGPGTRLTVL.

The chain employs TRBV2 and TRBJ2-7; D uncertain. CDR1 is SNHLY, CDR2 FYNNEI, per germline. There are 14 residues in the CDR3. Trimming cost V 8 bases and J 1 base, with 15 bases left between them. In nucleotides, the CDR3 is TGTGCCAGCTTGGAAACCTACGGTTCCTACGAGCAGTACTTC. Amino acid sequence: CASLETYGSYEQYF.

CDR3 protein: CASSLVWGQFF. CDR3 bases: TGTGCCAGCAGCTTAGTCTGGGGGCAGTTCTTC. This rearrangement joins TRBV7-7 to TRBJ2-1; D ambiguous. V lost 1 base and J lost 12, with 7 bases in between. There are 11 residues in the CDR3. The germline V gene encodes CDR1 SSHAT and CDR2 FNYEAQ (reference sequence). Using reference TRBV7-7 and TRBJ2-1 for the parts outside the CDR3, the full variable domain is GAGVSQSPRYKVTKRGQDVTLRCDPISSHATLYWYQQALGQGPEFLTYFNYEAQPDKSGLPSDRFSAERPEGSISTLTIQRTEQRDSAMYRCASSLVWGQFFGPGTRLTVL.

The CDR3 bases are TGTGCCAGCAAGCCGACAGGTACCACTAACTATGGCTACACCTTC. Protein product: CASKPTGTTNYGYTF. The chain links TRBV6-5 to TRBJ1-2; a weak D match, TRBD1 (6 bases). V was clipped by 7 bases and J by 0 bases, with 15 bases between them. The CDR3 spans 15 residues. From germline, CDR1 is MNHEY and CDR2 SVGAGI.

V and J are TRBV15 and TRBJ2-1; tentative D call: TRBD2 (7 bases). Per the germline V gene, CDR1 is LNHNV and CDR2 is YYDKDF (reference sequence). The germline V and J ends were trimmed by 0 bases and 1 base, with 10 bases remaining between them. This CDR3 has 16 residues. DNA for the CDR3: TGTGCCACCAGCAGAGAGGGGGGGCCGTCCTACAATGAGCAGTTCTTC. Translating it yields CATSREGGPSYNEQFF.

V and J are TRBV7-3 and TRBJ2-3, with 13 bases that match TRBD2. This CDR3 has 16 amino acids. The V gene end was trimmed by 4 bases and the J gene end by 1 base; junction bases not matched to a gene: 2. The germline V gene encodes CDR1 SGHTA and CDR2 FQGTGA. CDR3 nucleotide sequence: TGTGCCAGCAGCTCGGGACTAGCGGGACGCACAGATACGCAGTATTTT. Translating gives CASSSGLAGRTDTQYF.

The genes are TRBV2 and TRBJ2-1; unclear D gene. The CDR3 extends over 13 amino acids. V was trimmed by 6 bases and J by 7 bases, leaving 13 bases between them. The germline gives CDR1 SNHLY, CDR2 FYNNEI. Here the CDR3 DNA reads TGTGCCAGCAGCGCGGTGGGCAAAAATGAGCAGTTCTTC. As protein: CASSAVGKNEQFF.

The rearrangement uses TRBV4-1 and TRBJ2-7; possibly TRBD2 for D (5 bases). The CDR3 consists of 15 residues. The ends were cut back, 0 bases at V and 9 bases at J, with 18 bases in the middle. The V gene's germline CDR1 is MGHRA and CDR2 YSYEKL. This chain's CDR3 is CASSQDVAGMEVQYF. CDR3 nucleotide sequence: TGCGCCAGCAGCCAAGACGTAGCCGGGATGGAGGTGCAGTACTTC.

The chain has TRBV18 and TRBJ2-2; 9 bases match TRBD2. Germline V gives CDR1 KGHSH, CDR2 LQKENI. The CDR3 runs to 16 residues. V lost 6 bases, J lost 4 bases, and 9 bases stayed unmatched. The CDR3 loop reads CASSLNLAGTTGELFF. The CDR3, as DNA: TGTGCCAGCTCGCTGAACCTAGCGGGGACCACCGGGGAGCTGTTTTTT.

The V gene is TRBV4-1, the J gene TRBJ2-3; TRBD2 agrees at 10 bases. Looked up from germline, CDR1 is MGHRA and CDR2 is YSYEKL. This CDR3 is built from 15 residues. Unmatched junction bases numbered 6, after V lost 6 bases and J lost 3 bases. CDR3 residues: CASSRASGSTDTQYF. Here the CDR3 DNA reads TGCGCCAGCAGTAGGGCTAGCGGGAGTACAGATACGCAGTATTTT.

With regard to this clone: The sample contains more than one DNA sequence encoding this CDR3. This sequence joins TRBV28 and TRBJ2-2, with D uncertain. The ends were cut back, 7 bases at V and 5 bases at J, with 5 bases in the middle. CDR1 is MDHEN, CDR2 SYDVKM, per germline. The CDR3 loop spans 11 amino acids. DNA for the CDR3: TGTGCCAGCACCTCTACCGGGGAGCTGTTTTTT. Translating gives CASTSTGELFF.

This clone was seen just once. The rearrangement links TRBV29-1 to TRBJ1-3, with unresolved D. Deletions cut 7 bases from V and 0 bases from J, with 19 bases between. The CDR3 contains 16 residues. Per germline, CDR1 SQVTM and CDR2 ANQGSEA. CDR3 in DNA: TGCAGCGCTGTGTATCGGGGAACAAGCTCTGGAAACACCATATATTTT. The encoded protein is CSAVYRGTSSGNTIYF.

This chain connects TRBV5-4 to TRBJ2-7; D is possibly TRBD2 (6 bases). CDR1 SGHNT and CDR2 YYREEE come from the germline V gene (reference sequence). There are 14 residues in the CDR3. The V end lost 4 bases, the J end lost 7 bases, and 18 bases lay between the germline ends. CDR3 coding DNA: TGTGCCAGCAGCAGGGCCGCGCGGGACGGGGAGCAGTACTTC. This encodes CASSRAARDGEQYF.

The chain is built from TRBV28 and TRBJ2-5; 7 positions match TRBD2. The germline V gene encodes CDR1 MDHEN and CDR2 SYDVKM. The CDR3 spans 16 residues. Trimming took 6 bases from V and 0 from J; bases not matched to a gene: 10. This CDR3 reads CASRRLAETYQETQYF. CDR3 DNA sequence: TGTGCCAGCAGGCGACTAGCTGAAACGTACCAAGAGACCCAGTACTTC.

This chain joins TRBV30 and TRBJ2-7; TRBD2 agrees at 10 bases. The trim removed 2 bases at V and 1 base at J, leaving 5 bases unmatched. From germline, CDR1 is GTSNPN and CDR2 SVGIG (reference sequence). This CDR3 is 15 amino acids long. DNA of the CDR3: TGTGCCTGGAGTCGGGGTAGCGGGAGGTCCTACGAGCAGTACTTC. Amino acids: CAWSRGSGRSYEQYF.

This chain joins TRBV7-9 and TRBJ1-6; 9 nucleotides match TRBD1. The length of the CDR3 is 14 residues. CDR1 is SEHNR and CDR2 is FQNEAQ in the germline V gene (reference sequence). With 10 bases clipped from V and 6 bases from J, the junction kept 7 bases outside the gene matches. As DNA, the CDR3 is TGTGCCACCCGAGACAGGGGGTCTAATTCACCCCTCCACTTT. Its protein product is CATRDRGSNSPLHF.

This sequence joins TRBV4-2 and TRBJ2-7; 7 bases are a match to TRBD1. This CDR3 spans 16 amino acids. Germline V lookup: CDR1 LGHNA, CDR2 YNFKEQ. V trimming: 2 bases; J trimming: 0 bases; junction bases outside the gene matches: 7. CDR3 amino acids: CASSQPVGTDSYEQYF. CDR3 in DNA: TGTGCCAGCAGCCAACCCGTTGGGACAGACTCCTACGAGCAGTACTTC.

In the case of this clone: Within the sample, other DNA sequences also encode this same CDR3. The rearrangement uses TRBV28 and TRBJ1-2; D gene ambiguous. The ends were cut back, 4 bases at V and 4 bases at J, with 7 bases in the middle. The length of the CDR3 is 12 residues. Germline CDR1 MDHEN, CDR2 SYDVKM. The CDR3: CASSSGIYGYTF. CDR3 bases: TGTGCCAGCAGTTCTGGGATCTATGGCTACACCTTC.

The rearrangement joins TRBV7-2 to TRBJ2-1; 12 positions agree with TRBD2. CDR1 and CDR2 from the germline V gene are SGHTA and FQGNSA. The CDR3 runs to 17 residues. The V segment lost 3 bases and the J segment 2 bases; nucleotides outside the gene matches: 5. The CDR3 DNA reads as TGTGCCAGCAGCTTCGCCCTAGCGGGAGGGACCTACAATGAGCAGTTCTTC. It translates to CASSFALAGGTYNEQFF.

The chain recombines TRBV28 with TRBJ2-5, with D maybe TRBD1 (6 bases). This CDR3 is built from 14 residues. CDR1 is MDHEN and CDR2 is SYDVKM in the germline V gene. V was trimmed by 11 bases and J by 5 bases, leaving 21 bases between them. The CDR3, as DNA: TGTGCCTGCACGGGCAGACAGGTCTGGGAGACCCAGTACTTC. Amino acids: CACTGRQVWETQYF.

V gene TRBV5-4 combines with J gene TRBJ1-4, with D perhaps matching TRBD1 (5 bases). The CDR3 is 15 amino acids. CDR1 SGHNT and CDR2 YYREEE come from the germline V gene (reference sequence). Trimming pared 4 bases from V and 7 bases from J, leaving 17 bases between. In nucleotides, the CDR3 is TGTGCCAGCAGCCGCGGGGCTGGTGCCGGTGAAAAACTGTTTTTT. The encoded protein is CASSRGAGAGEKLFF.

The chain is built from TRBV7-2 and TRBJ1-2, with D uncertain. The length of the CDR3 is 12 residues. V was pared by 3 bases and J by 4 bases, with 6 bases between. The germline V gene has CDR1 SGHTA and CDR2 FQGNSA. The CDR3 loop is CASSFAGYGYTF. The CDR3 bases are TGTGCCAGCAGCTTCGCGGGCTATGGCTACACCTTC.

In its sample, this clone was seen once. The J gene is TRBJ1-5, the V gene TRBV28; D gene uncertain. The V gene's germline CDR1 is MDHEN and CDR2 SYDVKM. This CDR3 has 15 amino acids. Trimming stripped 7 bases from V and 4 bases from J, with 17 bases between. The CDR3 protein is CASTKSIQGNQPQHF. CDR3 DNA: TGTGCCAGCACCAAGAGCATTCAAGGGAATCAGCCCCAGCATTTT.

The chain couples TRBV5-1 to TRBJ2-3; 9 bases agree with TRBD1. The germline CDR1 and CDR2 sequences are SGHRS and YFSETQ. Losses at the gene ends were 5 bases for V and 4 bases for J; bases not matched to a gene: 5. This CDR3 is built from 14 residues. CDR3 DNA: TGCGCCAGCAGGTATGGACAGGGGTCAGATACGCAGTATTTT. Encoded protein: CASRYGQGSDTQYF.